These 24 T cell receptor beta chains came from one sample sequenced in a study of T-cell memory formation after mild COVID-19. TCRdb reprocessed the 5' RACE reads via MiXCR and lists one record per CDR3 protein. This table has around 300,000 distinct CDR3 sequences, roughly 17% appearing once. Sequencing was carried out using PBMCs or a T cell subset sorted from them (not recorded which). Source of these receptors: a man aged 18 to 35 who had mild COVID-19 (a few samples of this study predate the infection). Cell type and time point are not known.

This clonotype was found a few times. J is TRBJ2-3 and V is TRBV5-1; 9 nucleotides align to TRBD2. CDR1 is SGHRS and CDR2 is YFSETQ in the germline V gene. V trimming: 5 bases; J trimming: 1 base; junction bases outside the gene matches: 11. CDR3 size: 17 residues. The CDR3 nucleotides read TGCGCCAGCAGAGTAAGCGGGGGGCATGGGGGCACAGATACGCAGTATTTT. Its translation: CASRVSGGHGGTDTQYF. The complete variable domain, with remaining parts taken from reference TRBV5-1 and TRBJ2-3, reads KAGVTQTPRYLIKTRGQQVTLSCSPISGHRSVSWYQQTPGQGLQFLFEYFSETQRNKGNFPGRFSGRQFSNSRSEMNVSTLELGDSALYLCASRVSGGHGGTDTQYFGPGTRLTVL.

The gene calls are TRBV24-1 and TRBJ2-1; maybe TRBD1 (6 bases). The V end lost 5 bases, the J end lost 3 bases, and 13 bases lay between the germline ends. This CDR3 spans 15 amino acids. Germline lookup yields CDR1 KGHDR and CDR2 SFDVKD. The DNA for the CDR3 is TGTGCCACCAGTGCACAGGGTCCCCTCTACAATGAGCAGTTCTTC. It translates to CATSAQGPLYNEQFF.

In its sample, this clonotype was seen a few times. V is TRBV5-1 and J is TRBJ2-5; D is possibly TRBD1 (5 bases). This CDR3 is 15 amino acids long. Between the trimmed V and J ends, which lost 0 bases and 2 bases, there was a span of 11 bases. CDR1 SGHRS and CDR2 YFSETQ come from the germline V gene. CDR3 coding DNA: TGCGCCAGCAGCTTGGCGCAGGGCGAACAAGAGACCCAGTACTTC. The encoded protein is CASSLAQGEQETQYF.

CDR3 amino acids: CASSFSHGTVNEKLFF. CDR3 sequence (DNA): TGTGCCAGCAGCTTTTCTCACGGGACCGTGAATGAAAAACTGTTTTTT. V usage is TRBV7-2 and J usage is TRBJ1-4, with a possible D match to TRBD1 (5 bases). The CDR3 is 16 residues long. Per the germline V gene, CDR1 is SGHTA and CDR2 is FQGNSA. Trimming left V 3 bases short and J 5 bases short, with 16 bases between.

The rearrangement joins TRBV10-3 to TRBJ2-5; TRBD1 agrees at 8 bases. Germline V gene sequence: CDR1 ENHRY, CDR2 SYGVKD. The CDR3 is 14 residues long. V trimming: 6 bases; J trimming: 2 bases; junction bases outside the gene matches: 5. CDR3 loop: CAIRNGQGQETQYF. The CDR3 DNA sequence: TGTGCCATCAGGAATGGACAGGGACAAGAGACCCAGTACTTC.

V and J are TRBV12-2 and TRBJ2-5; the tabulated D call, TRBD1, remains unverified against the DNA. TRBV12-2 is a pseudogene locus. The CDR3 is made up of 15 amino acids. The CDR3 DNA reads as TGTGCAAGTCGGGGCGGGGACGATAAGACTGAGACCCAGTACTTC. This translates into CASRGGDDKTETQYF.

This chain links TRBV6-5 with TRBJ1-2; a possible D gene is TRBD1 (5 bases). V lost 6 bases and J 14 bases, leaving 25 bases between the germline ends. Per germline, CDR1 MNHEY and CDR2 SVGAGI. The CDR3 runs to 14 residues. The CDR3 DNA follows: TGTGCCAGCAGCTCCAATCGGGACCGCAGTTGGGATACCTTC. Its protein is CASSSNRDRSWDTF.

This clonotype was counted once. V and J are TRBV7-9 and TRBJ1-1; TRBD1 matches 7 bases. CDR1 and CDR2 (germline): SEHNR, FQNEAQ (reference sequence). J gave up 4 bases and V 4 bases, and 3 bases lay outside the gene matches. The CDR3 is 13 residues long. The CDR3 DNA sequence: TGTGCCAGCAGCTGGGGGACAGCCACTGAAGCTTTCTTT. Translated: CASSWGTATEAFF.

This chain joins TRBV9 and TRBJ2-3; 8 bases line up with TRBD2. V dropped 4 bases and J dropped 2; count of bases not matched to a gene: 6. This CDR3 is 15 amino acids long. CDR1 and CDR2 from the germline V gene are SGDLS and YYNGEE. The CDR3 region has the DNA TGTGCCAGCAGCTCGCGGGGGGATAACACAGATACGCAGTATTTT. Translated: CASSSRGDNTDTQYF.

In its sample, this clonotype was seen a few times. The chain recombines TRBV4-1 with TRBJ1-1; D uncertain. V lost 2 bases and J lost 0, with 7 bases in between. CDR1 MGHRA and CDR2 YSYEKL come from the germline V gene. The CDR3 has 14 amino acids. The CDR3 DNA reads TGCGCCAGCAGCCAAAGCCGAGTGAACACTGAAGCTTTCTTT. This codes for CASSQSRVNTEAFF.

The chain has TRBV9 and TRBJ1-1; no firm D call. The V gene's germline CDR1 is SGDLS and CDR2 YYNGEE. This CDR3 is built from 14 residues. Trimming pared 3 bases from V and 1 base from J, leaving 10 bases between. The DNA of the CDR3 is TGTGCCAGCAGCGCCCAGGAGGAGAACACTGAAGCTTTCTTT. It yields the protein CASSAQEENTEAFF.

This chain joins TRBV3-1 and TRBJ2-7; 10 bases map to TRBD1. CDR1 is LGHDT, CDR2 YNNKEL, per germline (reference sequence). The CDR3 runs to 14 residues. Germline trimming cut 1 base from V and 5 bases from J; bases unmatched to any gene: 2. CDR3 sequence: CASSQGDRGNEQYV. The CDR3 DNA reads TGTGCCAGCAGCCAAGGGGACAGGGGCAACGAGCAGTACGTC.

The chain combines TRBV12-3 or TRBV12-4 with TRBJ2-1, with D perhaps TRBD2 (5 bases). The CDR3 loop spans 15 amino acids. The ends were cut back, 5 bases at V and 5 bases at J, with 16 bases in the middle. CDR3 nucleotide sequence: TGTGCCAGCAGTCCCACCCGCGGACTCAACAATGAGCAGTTCTTC. Its translation is CASSPTRGLNNEQFF.

This clonotype was detected a few times. The CDR3 region has the DNA TGTGCCAGCAGTTCGACAGGGGGCGTCTACGAGCAGTACGTC. It specifies CASSSTGGVYEQYV. The chain couples TRBV6-6 to TRBJ2-7; 10 nucleotides agree with TRBD1. J was trimmed by 3 bases and V by 4 bases; bases with no gene match: 3. Looked up from germline, CDR1 is MNHNY and CDR2 is SVGAGI (reference sequence). The CDR3 is 14 amino acids.

Only a few counts were recorded for this clonotype. The V gene is TRBV6-5, the J gene TRBJ2-1, with 9 bases matching TRBD1. The CDR3 covers 14 residues. V shed 6 bases, J shed 12 bases, and the junction held 12 bases outside the gene matches. Germline V gene lookup returns CDR1 MNHEY and CDR2 SVGAGI. CDR3 region: CASRRPGQGPRQFF. As DNA, the CDR3 is TGTGCCAGCAGACGCCCGGGACAGGGTCCAAGGCAGTTCTTC.

This clonotype was seen only a few times. This sequence joins TRBV7-8 and TRBJ1-5; the D gene is possibly TRBD1 (6 bases). CDR3 size: 16 residues. V gave up 5 bases and J gave up 0 bases, with 14 bases separating them. CDR1 is SGHVS, CDR2 FQNEAQ, per germline. The CDR3 DNA reads as TGTGCCAGCAGCGCTGGACAGCTTTATAGCAATCAGCCCCAGCATTTT. It yields the protein CASSAGQLYSNQPQHF.

Only a few counts were recorded for this clonotype. The chain combines TRBV6-1 with TRBJ2-7, with D unclear. The V gene lost 3 bases and the J gene lost 4 bases, with 13 bases spanning the gap. The CDR3 loop spans 14 amino acids. Germline loops: CDR1 MNHNS, CDR2 SASEGT. The CDR3 here is CASSDLSTGYEQYV. The DNA of the CDR3 is TGTGCCAGCAGTGACCTGTCAACCGGATACGAGCAGTACGTC.

The chain combines TRBV15 with TRBJ2-2, with unresolved D. The length of the CDR3 is 15 residues. Trimming stripped 0 bases from V and 1 base from J, with 6 bases between. Germline V CDR1 and CDR2: LNHNV, YYDKDF (reference sequence). The DNA for the CDR3 is TGTGCCACCAGCAGAGATCTAGAGAACACCGGGGAGCTGTTTTTT. Protein: CATSRDLENTGELFF.

This clonotype was seen only a few times. The J gene is TRBJ2-7, the V gene TRBV5-6; weak D call: TRBD1 (7 bases). Germline CDR1 reads SGHDT; CDR2 reads YYEEEE. There are 16 residues in the CDR3. Trimming took 4 bases from V and 0 from J, leaving 17 bases between them. The CDR3 here is CASSRRDSYDSYEQYV. CDR3 nucleotides: TGTGCCAGCAGCAGGCGGGACAGCTATGACTCCTACGAGCAGTACGTC.

The rearrangement uses TRBV6-5 and TRBJ1-3, with D perhaps matching TRBD1 (5 bases). V was clipped by 2 bases and J by 4 bases, with 15 bases between them. CDR3 length: 16 residues. Germline CDR1 reads MNHEY; CDR2 reads SVGAGI. CDR3 nucleotide sequence: TGTGCCAGCAGTTACCGAGGTTCAGGGACCGGAAACACCATATATTTT. Translation gives CASSYRGSGTGNTIYF.

The chain joins TRBV6-6 to TRBJ2-1; no clear D. V lost 4 bases and J lost 7, with 14 bases in between. The CDR3 is 14 amino acids. Per the germline V gene, CDR1 is MNHNY and CDR2 is SVGAGI (reference sequence). This chain's CDR3 is CASSWTDFLNEQFF. The CDR3 nucleotides are TGTGCCAGCAGTTGGACGGATTTTTTGAATGAGCAGTTCTTC.

The chain is built from TRBV10-2 and TRBJ2-3; D tentatively fits TRBD1 or TRBD2 (6 bases each). Germline CDR1 WSHSY, CDR2 SAAADI. The CDR3 runs to 16 residues. V was clipped by 1 base and J by 0 bases, with 11 bases between them. CDR3 bases: TGCGCCAGCAGTGAGTGGGGGGCGGCTAGCACAGATACGCAGTATTTT. Translation: CASSEWGAASTDTQYF.

This clonotype showed up just a few times. The chain joins TRBV12-3 or TRBV12-4 to TRBJ2-5; D could derive from TRBD1 or TRBD2 (5 bases each). The CDR3 runs 15 residues. V was cut by 1 base and J by 4 bases, with 13 bases left in between. The chain's CDR3 is CASSLVGAGRETQYF. The CDR3 nucleotides read TGTGCCAGCAGTTTAGTAGGGGCAGGGAGAGAGACCCAGTACTTC.

The V and J genes are TRBV13 and TRBJ2-5; 8 nucleotides agree with TRBD1. Germline CDR1 PRHDT, CDR2 FYEKMQ (reference sequence). There are 16 residues in the CDR3. The V segment lost 4 bases and the J segment 5 bases; nucleotides outside the gene matches: 12. In DNA form, the CDR3 reads TGTGCCAGCAGCTCCGCAGTACAGGGGGTTCGGGAGACCCAGTACTTC. Translated, it gives CASSSAVQGVRETQYF.